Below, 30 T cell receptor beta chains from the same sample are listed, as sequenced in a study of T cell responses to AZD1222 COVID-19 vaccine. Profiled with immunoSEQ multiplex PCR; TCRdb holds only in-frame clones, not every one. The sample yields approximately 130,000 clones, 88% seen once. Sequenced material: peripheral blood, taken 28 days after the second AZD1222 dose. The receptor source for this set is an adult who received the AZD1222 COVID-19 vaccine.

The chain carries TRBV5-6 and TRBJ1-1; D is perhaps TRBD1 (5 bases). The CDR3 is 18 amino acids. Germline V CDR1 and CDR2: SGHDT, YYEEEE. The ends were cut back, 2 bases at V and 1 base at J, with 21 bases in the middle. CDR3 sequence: CASSFNFRGEIGNTEAFF. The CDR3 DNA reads TGTGCCAGCAGCTTTAACTTCCGGGGCGAGATCGGGAACACTGAAGCTTTCTTT.

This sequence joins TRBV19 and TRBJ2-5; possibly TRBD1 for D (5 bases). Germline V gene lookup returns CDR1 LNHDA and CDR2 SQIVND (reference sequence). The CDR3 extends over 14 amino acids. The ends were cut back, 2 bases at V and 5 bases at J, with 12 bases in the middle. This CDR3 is CASSIQGKVETQYF. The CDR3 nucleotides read TGTGCCAGTAGTATACAGGGCAAGGTGGAGACCCAGTACTTC.

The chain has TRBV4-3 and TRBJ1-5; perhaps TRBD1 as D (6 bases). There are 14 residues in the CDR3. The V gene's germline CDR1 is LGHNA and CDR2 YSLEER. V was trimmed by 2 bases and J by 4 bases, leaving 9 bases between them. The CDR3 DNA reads TGCGCCAGCAGCCAAACAGGGTGGAATCAGCCCCAGCATTTT. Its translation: CASSQTGWNQPQHF.

CDR3 DNA: TGCGCCAGCAGCAGGGACAGCCAGTCCTACAATGAGCAGTTCTTC. Amino acid sequence: CASSRDSQSYNEQFF. The rearrangement links TRBV5-1 to TRBJ2-1; 7 bases line up with TRBD1. V lost 4 bases and J lost 1; bases outside the gene matches: 5. This CDR3 has 15 residues. CDR1 and CDR2 from the germline V gene are SGHRS and YFSETQ.

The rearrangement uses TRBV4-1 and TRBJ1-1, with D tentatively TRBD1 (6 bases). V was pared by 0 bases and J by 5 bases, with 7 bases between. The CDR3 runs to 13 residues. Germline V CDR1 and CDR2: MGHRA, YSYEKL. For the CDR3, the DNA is TGCGCCAGCAGCCAAGATCAGGGGACTGAAGCTTTCTTT. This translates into CASSQDQGTEAFF.

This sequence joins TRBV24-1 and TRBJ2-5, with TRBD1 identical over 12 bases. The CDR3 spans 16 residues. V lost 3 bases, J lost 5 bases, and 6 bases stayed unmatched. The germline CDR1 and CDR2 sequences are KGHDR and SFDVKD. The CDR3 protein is CATSDPGQGAGETQYF. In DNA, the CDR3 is TGTGCCACCAGTGATCCGGGACAGGGGGCAGGGGAGACCCAGTACTTC.

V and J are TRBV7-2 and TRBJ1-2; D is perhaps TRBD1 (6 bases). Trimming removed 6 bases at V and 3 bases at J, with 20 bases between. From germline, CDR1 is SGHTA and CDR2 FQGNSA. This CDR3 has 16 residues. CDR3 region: CASSQTWAGVDYGYTF. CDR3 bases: TGTGCCAGCAGTCAGACTTGGGCAGGGGTAGACTATGGCTACACCTTC. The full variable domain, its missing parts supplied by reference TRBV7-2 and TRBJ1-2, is GAGVSQSPSNKVTEKGKDVELRCDPISGHTALYWYRQSLGQGLEFLIYFQGNSAPDKSGLPSDRFSAERTGGSVSTLTIQRTQQEDSAVYLCASSQTWAGVDYGYTFGSGTRLTVV.

CDR3 region: CAISEVLGDRAYEQYF. The CDR3 DNA follows: TGTGCCATCAGTGAGGTGTTGGGGGACAGGGCCTACGAGCAGTACTTC. The rearrangement links TRBV10-3 to TRBJ2-7, with 9 positions matching TRBD1. The V and J ends lost 2 bases and 2 bases, in that order; junction bases with no gene match: 7. Germline V gene data show CDR1 as ENHRY and CDR2 as SYGVKD. This CDR3 is 16 amino acids long.

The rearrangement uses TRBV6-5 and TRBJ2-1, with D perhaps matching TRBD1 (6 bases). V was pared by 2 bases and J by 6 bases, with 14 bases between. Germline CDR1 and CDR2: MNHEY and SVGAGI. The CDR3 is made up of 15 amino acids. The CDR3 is CASSYGGLDSNEQFF. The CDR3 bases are TGTGCCAGCAGTTACGGGGGCCTTGATAGCAATGAGCAGTTCTTC.

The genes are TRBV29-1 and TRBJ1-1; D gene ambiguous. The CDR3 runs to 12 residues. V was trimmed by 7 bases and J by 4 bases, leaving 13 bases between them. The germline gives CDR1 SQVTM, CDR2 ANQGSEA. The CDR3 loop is CSATLRFTEAFF. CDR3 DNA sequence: TGCAGCGCCACCCTTAGGTTCACTGAAGCTTTCTTT. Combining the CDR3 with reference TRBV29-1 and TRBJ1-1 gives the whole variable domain SAVISQKPSRDICQRGTSLTIQCQVDSQVTMMFWYRQQPGQSLTLIATANQGSEATYESGFVIDKFPISRPNLTFSTLTVSNMSPEDSSIYLCSATLRFTEAFFGQGTRLTVV.

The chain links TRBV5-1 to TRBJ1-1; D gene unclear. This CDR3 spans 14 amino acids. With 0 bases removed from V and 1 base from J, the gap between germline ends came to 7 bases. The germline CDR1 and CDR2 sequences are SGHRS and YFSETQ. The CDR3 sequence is CASSLAPPNTEAFF. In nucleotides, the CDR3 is TGCGCCAGCAGCTTGGCCCCCCCGAACACTGAAGCTTTCTTT.

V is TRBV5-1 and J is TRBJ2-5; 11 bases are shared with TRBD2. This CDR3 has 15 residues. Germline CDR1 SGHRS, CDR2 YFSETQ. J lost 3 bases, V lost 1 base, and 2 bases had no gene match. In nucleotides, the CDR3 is TGCGCCAGCAGCTTGTCGGGACTAGCGGAAGAGACCCAGTACTTC. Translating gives CASSLSGLAEETQYF.

The CDR3 reads CATRTGTENEKLFF. The CDR3 DNA reads TGTGCCACCAGGACCGGGACAGAGAATGAAAAACTGTTTTTT. The chain joins TRBV2 to TRBJ1-4; 7 nucleotides agree with TRBD1. Germline assignment: CDR1 SNHLY and CDR2 FYNNEI. J was trimmed by 5 bases and V by 10 bases; bases with no gene match: 10. The CDR3 loop spans 14 amino acids.

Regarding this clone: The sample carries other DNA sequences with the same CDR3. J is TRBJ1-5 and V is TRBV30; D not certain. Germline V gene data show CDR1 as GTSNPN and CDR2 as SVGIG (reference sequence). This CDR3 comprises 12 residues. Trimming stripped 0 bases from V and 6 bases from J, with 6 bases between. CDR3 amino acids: CAWSVRGQPQHF. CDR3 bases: TGTGCCTGGAGTGTTAGAGGTCAGCCCCAGCATTTT.

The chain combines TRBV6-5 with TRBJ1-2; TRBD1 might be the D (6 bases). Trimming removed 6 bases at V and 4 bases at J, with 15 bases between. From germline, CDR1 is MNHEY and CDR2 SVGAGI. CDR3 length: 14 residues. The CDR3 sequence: CASSLAGASYGYTF. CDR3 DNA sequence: TGTGCCAGCAGCCTCGCAGGGGCGAGCTATGGCTACACCTTC.

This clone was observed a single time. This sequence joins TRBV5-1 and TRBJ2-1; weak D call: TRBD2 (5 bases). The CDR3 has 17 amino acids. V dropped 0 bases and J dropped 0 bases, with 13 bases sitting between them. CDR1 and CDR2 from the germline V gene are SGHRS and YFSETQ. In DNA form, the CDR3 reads TGCGCCAGCAGCTTGGACTTACTAGGAAGCTCCTACAATGAGCAGTTCTTC. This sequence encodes CASSLDLLGSSYNEQFF.

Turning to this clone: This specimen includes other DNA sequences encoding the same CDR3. CDR3 nucleotide sequence: TGTGCCAGCAGCTTAGCAGGGGGCAATCAGCCCCAGCATTTT. Translation: CASSLAGGNQPQHF. V is TRBV7-9 and J is TRBJ1-5, with a possible D match to TRBD1 (5 bases). Germline CDR1 and CDR2: SEHNR and FQNEAQ (reference sequence). The CDR3 extends over 14 amino acids. V lost 0 bases to trimming and J lost 2 bases, with 5 bases between them.

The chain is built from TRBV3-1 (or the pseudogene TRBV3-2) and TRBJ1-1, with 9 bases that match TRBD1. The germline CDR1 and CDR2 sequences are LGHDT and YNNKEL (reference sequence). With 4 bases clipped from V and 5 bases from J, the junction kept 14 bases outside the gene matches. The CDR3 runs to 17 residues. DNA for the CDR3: TGTGCCAGCAGCCCTGGTGGACAGGGGTATCGGTGGACTGAAGCTTTCTTT. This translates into CASSPGGQGYRWTEAFF.

The CDR3 DNA is TGCGCCAGCAGCCTACTAGAAAGAGCCTACAATGAGCAGTTCTTC. It yields the protein CASSLLERAYNEQFF. The rearrangement links TRBV5-1 to TRBJ2-1; D may be TRBD2 (5 bases). Trimming stripped 4 bases from V and 2 bases from J, with 13 bases between. Germline V gene data show CDR1 as SGHRS and CDR2 as YFSETQ. CDR3 length: 15 residues.

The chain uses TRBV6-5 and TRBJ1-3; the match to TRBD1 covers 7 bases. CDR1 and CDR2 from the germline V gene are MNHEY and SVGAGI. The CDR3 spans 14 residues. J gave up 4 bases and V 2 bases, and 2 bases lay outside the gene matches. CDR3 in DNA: TGTGCCAGCAGTTACGGGGGACAGGGAAACACCATATATTTT. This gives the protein CASSYGGQGNTIYF.

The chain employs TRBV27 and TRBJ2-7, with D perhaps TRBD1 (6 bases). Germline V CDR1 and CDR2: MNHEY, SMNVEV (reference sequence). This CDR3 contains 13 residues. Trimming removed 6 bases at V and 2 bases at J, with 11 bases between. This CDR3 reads CASRLDSTYEQYF. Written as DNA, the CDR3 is TGTGCCAGCAGATTGGACAGTACCTACGAGCAGTACTTC.

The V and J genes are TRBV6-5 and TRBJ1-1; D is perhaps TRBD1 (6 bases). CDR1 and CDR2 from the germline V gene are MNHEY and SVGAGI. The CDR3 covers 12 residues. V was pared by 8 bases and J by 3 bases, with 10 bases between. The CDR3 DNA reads TGTGCCAGCGCAGGGGTCTACACTGAAGCTTTCTTT. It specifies CASAGVYTEAFF.

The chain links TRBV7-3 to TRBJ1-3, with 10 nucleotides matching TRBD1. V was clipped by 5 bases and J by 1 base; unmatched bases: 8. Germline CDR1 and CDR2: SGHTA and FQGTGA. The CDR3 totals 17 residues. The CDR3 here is CASSPQGQGYSGNTIYF. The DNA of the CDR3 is TGTGCCAGCAGCCCTCAGGGACAGGGGTATTCTGGAAACACCATATATTTT.

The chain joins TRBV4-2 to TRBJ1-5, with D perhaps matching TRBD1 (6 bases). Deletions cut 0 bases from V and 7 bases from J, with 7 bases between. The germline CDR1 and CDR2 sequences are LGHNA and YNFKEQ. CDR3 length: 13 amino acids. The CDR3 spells CASSQDGGQPQHF. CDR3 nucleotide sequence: TGTGCCAGCAGCCAAGACGGGGGCCAGCCCCAGCATTTT.

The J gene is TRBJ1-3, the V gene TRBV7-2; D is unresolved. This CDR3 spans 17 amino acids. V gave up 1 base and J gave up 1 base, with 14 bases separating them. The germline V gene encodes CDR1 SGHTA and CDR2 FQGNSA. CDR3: CASSLEAGKHSGNTIYF. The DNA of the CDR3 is TGTGCCAGCAGCTTAGAGGCCGGGAAACATTCTGGAAACACCATATATTTT. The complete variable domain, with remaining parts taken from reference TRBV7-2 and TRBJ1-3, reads GAGVSQSPSNKVTEKGKDVELRCDPISGHTALYWYRQSLGQGLEFLIYFQGNSAPDKSGLPSDRFSAERTGGSVSTLTIQRTQQEDSAVYLCASSLEAGKHSGNTIYFGEGSWLTVV.

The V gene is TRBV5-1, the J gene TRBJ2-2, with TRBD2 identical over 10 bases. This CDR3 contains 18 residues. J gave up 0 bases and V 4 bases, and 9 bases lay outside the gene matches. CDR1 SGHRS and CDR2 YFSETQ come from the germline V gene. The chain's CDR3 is CASSAPKSGRANTGELFF. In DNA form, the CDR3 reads TGCGCCAGCAGCGCCCCGAAAAGCGGGAGGGCGAACACCGGGGAGCTGTTTTTT.

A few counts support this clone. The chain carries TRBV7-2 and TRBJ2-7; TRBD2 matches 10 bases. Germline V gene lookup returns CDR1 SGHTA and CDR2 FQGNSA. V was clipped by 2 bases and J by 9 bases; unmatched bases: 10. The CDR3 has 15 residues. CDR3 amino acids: CASSLHPSSGGGQYF. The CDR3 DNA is TGTGCCAGCAGCTTACACCCTTCTAGCGGGGGTGGGCAGTACTTC.

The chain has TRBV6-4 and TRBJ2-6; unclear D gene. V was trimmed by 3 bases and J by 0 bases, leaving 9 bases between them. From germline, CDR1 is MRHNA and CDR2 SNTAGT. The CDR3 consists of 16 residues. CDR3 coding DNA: TGTGCCAGCAGTGAAGGGCCTAGCTCTGGGGCCAACGTCCTGACTTTC. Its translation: CASSEGPSSGANVLTF.

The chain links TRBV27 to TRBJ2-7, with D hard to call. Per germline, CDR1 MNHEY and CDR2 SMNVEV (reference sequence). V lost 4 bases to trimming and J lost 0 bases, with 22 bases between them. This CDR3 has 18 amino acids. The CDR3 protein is CASSSLIGRSLSSYEQYF. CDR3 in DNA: TGTGCCAGCAGTTCCTTAATAGGTAGATCATTGAGCTCCTACGAGCAGTACTTC.

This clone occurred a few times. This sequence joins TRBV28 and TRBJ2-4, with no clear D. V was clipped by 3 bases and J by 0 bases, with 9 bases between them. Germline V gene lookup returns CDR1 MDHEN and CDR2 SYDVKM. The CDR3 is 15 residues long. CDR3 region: CASSLGKLAKNIQYF. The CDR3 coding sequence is TGTGCCAGCAGTTTGGGGAAGTTAGCCAAAAACATTCAGTACTTC.